This note documents a single TCR beta chain sequence. Its antigen is unidentified. This entry is derived from a study of cytomegalovirus exposure and HLA in healthy donors. Whole-study findings and limits: In the analysis, some V segments, TRBV6-2 and TRBV6-3 included, were excluded as indistinguishable.

Researchers ran the PCR with 60 Vbeta and 13 Jbeta primers. The data were produced by immunoSEQ multiplex PCR, yet TCRdb's version contains in-frame clones alone and is incomplete. The sample records 140,000 to 150,000 clones, about four fifths being singletons. This CDR3 has 14 residues. CDR1 and CDR2 (germline): GTSNPN, SVGIG (reference sequence). V shed 5 bases and J shed 4 bases, with 17 bases lying between them. The sequenced material came from PBMCs. This TCR was recovered from a middle-aged man in good health and CMV-seronegative. The chain uses TRBV30 and TRBJ1-1, with D perhaps matching TRBD1 (6 bases). The CDR3 here is CAWYNRVGSTEAFF. The CDR3 coding sequence is TGTGCCTGGTACAACAGGGTAGGGAGCACTGAAGCTTTCTTT.